What follows describes a single T cell receptor (beta chain). CDR3 and TCR beta VDJ profiling relied on genomic DNA as the template. Each CDR3 protein is one row after TCRdb ran MiXCR on the reads. The data show 75,000 to 100,000 distinct CDR3 sequences, 55% to 80% seen once. This sample was included in a study of CD8+CD57+ T cells in acquired aplastic anemia. At the level of the study: Sorted CD4+ and CD8+ cell DNA averaged around 3.5 ug.

Before being chosen for sequencing, patients had shown CD8+CD57+ cell expansion by flow cytometry. The enrolled patients all had severe acquired aplastic anemia. Patients had received no therapy at the time of blood sampling. J lost 7 bases, V lost 2 bases, and 6 bases had no gene match. There are 14 residues in the CDR3. Germline assignment: CDR1 SQVTM and CDR2 ANQGSEA. The receptor comes from a human donor with aplastic anemia. Material: sorted CD4+, CD8+, or CD8+CD57+ T cells (not recorded which) from PBMCs. V gene TRBV29-1 combines with J gene TRBJ2-5; 11 nucleotides align to TRBD1. CDR3 in amino acids: CSVELDRGRGTQYF. The CDR3 DNA is TGCAGCGTTGAATTGGACAGGGGGCGGGGGACCCAGTACTTC.